This T cell receptor (beta chain) appears in the sequencing data of a study of blood T cell repertoires in COVID-19. Germline CDR1 is SEHNR and CDR2 is FQNEAQ (reference sequence). J lost 5 bases, V lost 4 bases, and 10 bases had no gene match. This CDR3 comprises 16 residues. Assay: immunoSEQ multiplex PCR; the TCRdb copy retains only in-frame clones and omits some. The table records roughly 220,000 clones, approximately 80% of them present only once. What was sequenced was peripheral blood. This chain joins TRBV7-9 and TRBJ1-1; the match to TRBD1 covers 10 bases. This clonotype originated in a woman aged 60-75 years who had recovered from COVID-19. CDR3 sequence reads: CASSSPGTGVLTEAFF. The CDR3 DNA reads TGTGCCAGCAGCTCCCCCGGGACAGGGGTACTGACTGAAGCTTTCTTT.